These 9 T cell receptor beta chains came from one sample sequenced in a study of blood T cell repertoires in COVID-19. TCRdb keeps only in-frame clones here, not all; method: immunoSEQ multiplex PCR. The sample lists 210,000 or so clones, 84% occurring once. The source material was peripheral blood. All receptors come from a human donor in a cohort sampled during active COVID-19.

V and J are TRBV27 and TRBJ1-3, with D tentatively TRBD1 (5 bases). Germline loops: CDR1 MNHEY, CDR2 SMNVEV (reference sequence). This CDR3 spans 13 amino acids. Trimming stripped 5 bases from V and 1 base from J, with 6 bases between. Written as DNA, the CDR3 is TGTGCCAGCAGTCCAGGGTCTGGAAACACCATATATTTT. As protein: CASSPGSGNTIYF.

Only one count was recorded for this clone. The V gene is TRBV28, the J gene TRBJ2-1; no clear D gene. The CDR3 is 15 amino acids. Trimming shortened V by 7 bases and J by 5 bases, and 18 bases separated the two germline ends. Germline V CDR1 and CDR2: MDHEN, SYDVKM. Here the CDR3 reads CASTPIPPQNNEQFF. The CDR3 nucleotides read TGTGCCAGCACTCCGATTCCCCCACAGAACAATGAGCAGTTCTTC.

This sequence joins TRBV6-4 and TRBJ2-5; D unclear. Germline V lookup: CDR1 MRHNA, CDR2 SNTAGT. The CDR3 runs 13 residues. V was pared by 0 bases and J by 7 bases, with 9 bases between. The CDR3 here is CASSDSEVGTQYF. The CDR3 nucleotides read TGTGCCAGCAGTGACTCTGAGGTGGGGACCCAGTACTTC.

This sequence joins TRBV30 and TRBJ2-5; 13 bases map to TRBD2. Trimming at V came to 2 bases and at J to 4 bases, leaving 10 bases not matched to a gene. Looked up from germline, CDR1 is GTSNPN and CDR2 is SVGIG (reference sequence). The CDR3 runs 17 residues. The CDR3 DNA reads TGTGCCTGGAGTCCTACCTGGACTAGCGGGAGAGGAGAGACCCAGTACTTC. Translated, it gives CAWSPTWTSGRGETQYF.

The chain uses TRBV30 and TRBJ1-1; the D is unclear. Germline V gives CDR1 GTSNPN, CDR2 SVGIG (reference sequence). The CDR3 is 14 amino acids. Trimming took 0 bases from V and 5 from J, leaving 13 bases between them. CDR3 loop: CAWSVTTGDTEAFF. Written as DNA, the CDR3 is TGTGCCTGGAGTGTAACCACCGGGGATACTGAAGCTTTCTTT.

This clone was observed a handful of times. The J gene is TRBJ1-5, the V gene TRBV2; 7 bases fit TRBD1. This CDR3 has 20 residues. V gave up 6 bases and J gave up 0 bases; unmatched junction bases: 20. Germline CDR1 is SNHLY and CDR2 is FYNNEI. As DNA, the CDR3 is TGTGCCAGCAGCCGATGGGGGACAGCCTTAGAATGGAATAGCAATCAGCCCCAGCATTTT. This sequence encodes CASSRWGTALEWNSNQPQHF.

This clone showed up just once. This rearrangement joins TRBV12-3 or TRBV12-4 to TRBJ1-5; a possible D gene is TRBD1 (6 bases). The CDR3 is 13 residues long. Between the trimmed V and J ends, which lost 3 bases and 5 bases, there was a span of 8 bases. The CDR3 sequence: CASSLSGDQPQHF. The DNA of the CDR3 is TGTGCCAGCAGTTTGTCAGGGGATCAGCCCCAGCATTTT.

The V gene is TRBV25-1, the J gene TRBJ2-3, with D maybe TRBD2 (7 bases). The CDR3 has 17 residues. V was clipped by 0 bases and J by 4 bases, with 17 bases between them. CDR1 MGHDK and CDR2 SYGVNS come from the germline V gene. The DNA for the CDR3 is TGTGCCAGCAGTGAATATTCCCCGGGGGCGGGAGCAGATACGCAGTATTTT. Translating it yields CASSEYSPGAGADTQYF.

J is TRBJ2-3 and V is TRBV5-1, with 10 bases aligning to TRBD1. The germline gives CDR1 SGHRS, CDR2 YFSETQ. Trimming cost V 5 bases and J 3 bases; bases outside gene matches: 3. There are 14 residues in the CDR3. This CDR3 is CASSGDRGTDTQYF. The CDR3 bases are TGCGCCAGCAGTGGGGACAGGGGAACAGATACGCAGTATTTT. The variable domain in full, completed from reference TRBV5-1 and TRBJ2-3, reads KAGVTQTPRYLIKTRGQQVTLSCSPISGHRSVSWYQQTPGQGLQFLFEYFSETQRNKGNFPGRFSGRQFSNSRSEMNVSTLELGDSALYLCASSGDRGTDTQYFGPGTRLTVL.